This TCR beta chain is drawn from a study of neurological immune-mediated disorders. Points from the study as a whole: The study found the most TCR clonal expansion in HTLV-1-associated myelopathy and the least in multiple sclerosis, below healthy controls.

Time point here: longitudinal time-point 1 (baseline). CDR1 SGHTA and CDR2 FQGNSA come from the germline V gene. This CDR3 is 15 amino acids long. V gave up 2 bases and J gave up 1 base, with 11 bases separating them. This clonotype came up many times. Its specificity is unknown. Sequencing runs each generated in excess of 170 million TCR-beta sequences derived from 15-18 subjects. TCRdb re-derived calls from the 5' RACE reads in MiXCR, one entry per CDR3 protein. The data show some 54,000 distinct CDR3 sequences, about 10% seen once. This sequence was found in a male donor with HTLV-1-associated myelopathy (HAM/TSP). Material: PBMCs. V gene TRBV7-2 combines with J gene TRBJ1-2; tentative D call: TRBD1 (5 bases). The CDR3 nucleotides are TGTGCCAGCAGCTTAAGGCAGGGCCTTAACTATGGCTACACCTTC. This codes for CASSLRQGLNYGYTF.